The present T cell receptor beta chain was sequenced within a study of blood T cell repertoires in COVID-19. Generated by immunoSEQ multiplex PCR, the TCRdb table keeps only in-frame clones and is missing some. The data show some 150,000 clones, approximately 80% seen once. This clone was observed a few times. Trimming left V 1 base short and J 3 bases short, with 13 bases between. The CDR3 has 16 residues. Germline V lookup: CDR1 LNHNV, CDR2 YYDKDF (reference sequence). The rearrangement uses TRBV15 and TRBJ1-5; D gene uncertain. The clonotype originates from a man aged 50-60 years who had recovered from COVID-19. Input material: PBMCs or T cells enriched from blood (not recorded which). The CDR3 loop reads CATSRGYNSPNQPQHF. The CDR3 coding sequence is TGTGCCACCAGCAGAGGTTATAACAGCCCCAATCAGCCCCAGCATTTT.